The 25 T cell receptor beta chains reported below all come from one sample, sequenced in a study of early T cells in non-severe SARS-CoV-2 infection. TCRdb reprocessed the 5' RACE reads with MiXCR, giving one entry per CDR3 protein. Of fewer than 120,000 distinct CDR3 sequences detected, roughly 13% appear once; the ten largest clones hold less than 4.5%. The sample consisted of whole blood, taken at baseline. These receptors were obtained from an adult who was a healthcare worker with PCR-confirmed SARS-CoV-2 infection or an uninfected control (not recorded which).

This clonotype has just a few counts. CDR3 in amino acids: CASSLLGRTEKETQYF. For the CDR3, the DNA is TGTGCCAGCAGTTTGCTCGGGAGGACCGAAAAAGAGACCCAGTACTTC. This chain joins TRBV28 and TRBJ2-5; 7 bases fit TRBD2. The CDR3 runs 16 residues. V shed 3 bases and J 3 bases; nucleotides not matched to a gene: 10. The germline gives CDR1 MDHEN, CDR2 SYDVKM.

The V and J genes are TRBV6-4 and TRBJ2-2; either TRBD1 or TRBD2 may fit D (5 bases each). V lost 6 bases and J 4 bases, leaving 9 bases between the germline ends. The CDR3 extends over 13 amino acids. Germline CDR1 is MRHNA and CDR2 is SNTAGT. CDR3 in DNA: TGTGCCAGCAGCGAGGGGACCACCGGGGAGCTGTTTTTT. Protein sequence: CASSEGTTGELFF.

This chain joins TRBV30 and TRBJ2-3; D assignment may be TRBD1 or TRBD2 (5 bases each). Germline V gene data show CDR1 as GTSNPN and CDR2 as SVGIG (reference sequence). The CDR3 has 15 amino acids. The V end was cut by 2 bases, the J end by 0 bases, with 12 bases between. CDR3 sequence (DNA): TGTGCCTGGAGTAGAGGGGCAGCTAGCACAGATACGCAGTATTTT. Translating it yields CAWSRGAASTDTQYF.

Ten or more counts support this clonotype. In DNA, the CDR3 is TGTGCCAGCAGCCCCCACCCGACAGGGGTAACAACTGAAGCTTTCTTT. Its protein is CASSPHPTGVTTEAFF. This sequence joins TRBV7-3 and TRBJ1-1; 8 nucleotides align to TRBD1. The CDR3 contains 16 residues. With 5 bases clipped from V and 5 bases from J, the junction kept 13 bases outside the gene matches. Germline CDR1 reads SGHTA; CDR2 reads FQGTGA.

The chain combines TRBV27 with TRBJ2-3, with 7 bases lining up with TRBD1. After removal of 5 bases from V and 4 bases from J, the junction contained 6 bases not matched to a gene. CDR3 length: 14 amino acids. The germline V gene has CDR1 MNHEY and CDR2 SMNVEV (reference sequence). The CDR3 DNA reads as TGTGCCAGCAGTCTCGGGACAGATCCAGATACGCAGTATTTT. It yields the protein CASSLGTDPDTQYF.

This clonotype was counted only a few times. The chain recombines TRBV30 with TRBJ2-7, with unresolved D. Between the trimmed V and J ends, which lost 1 base and 0 bases, there was a span of 10 bases. Looked up from germline, CDR1 is GTSNPN and CDR2 is SVGIG (reference sequence). There are 14 residues in the CDR3. The CDR3 is CAWSAFRSSYEQYF. CDR3 sequence (DNA): TGTGCCTGGAGTGCCTTCAGGAGCTCCTACGAGCAGTACTTC.

At least ten counts were recorded for this clonotype. J is TRBJ2-3 and V is TRBV5-1; the D is unclear. This CDR3 spans 12 amino acids. CDR1 and CDR2 (germline): SGHRS, YFSETQ. Trimming shortened V by 4 bases and J by 6 bases, and 9 bases separated the two germline ends. This CDR3 is CASSAPSDTQYF. The CDR3 region has the DNA TGCGCCAGCAGCGCCCCAAGCGATACGCAGTATTTT.

This clonotype was detected a few times. The V gene is TRBV5-1, the J gene TRBJ2-7; 8 bases agree with TRBD2. Germline V lookup: CDR1 SGHRS, CDR2 YFSETQ. This CDR3 has 13 amino acids. V shed 0 bases, J shed 9 bases, and the junction held 5 bases outside the gene matches. The CDR3 sequence: CASSLELAAAQYF. The CDR3 coding sequence is TGCGCCAGCAGCTTGGAACTAGCGGCCGCGCAGTACTTC. Full variable domain (missing parts from reference TRBV5-1 and TRBJ2-7): KAGVTQTPRYLIKTRGQQVTLSCSPISGHRSVSWYQQTPGQGLQFLFEYFSETQRNKGNFPGRFSGRQFSNSRSEMNVSTLELGDSALYLCASSLELAAAQYFGPGTRLTVT.

At least ten counts were recorded for this clonotype. The rearrangement uses TRBV20-1 and TRBJ1-2; the D gene is possibly TRBD1 (6 bases). Looked up from germline, CDR1 is DFQATT and CDR2 is SNEGSKA (reference sequence). The CDR3 is 14 residues long. The V end lost 4 bases, the J end lost 4 bases, and 16 bases lay between the germline ends. DNA for the CDR3: TGCAGTGCTATTCCGGGAGGCAGGGGCTATGGCTACACCTTC. Protein sequence: CSAIPGGRGYGYTF.

The V call is TRBV5-1, the J call TRBJ2-1; tentative D call: TRBD1 (6 bases). The CDR3 is 14 amino acids. The ends were cut back, 3 bases at V and 1 base at J, with 8 bases in the middle. Germline assignment: CDR1 SGHRS and CDR2 YFSETQ. DNA of the CDR3: TGCGCCAGCAGCTCTACAGGGTCCTACAATGAGCAGTTCTTC. This encodes CASSSTGSYNEQFF. Supplemented by reference TRBV5-1 and TRBJ2-1, the full variable domain reads KAGVTQTPRYLIKTRGQQVTLSCSPISGHRSVSWYQQTPGQGLQFLFEYFSETQRNKGNFPGRFSGRQFSNSRSEMNVSTLELGDSALYLCASSSTGSYNEQFFGPGTRLTVL.

The V and J genes are TRBV12-3 or TRBV12-4 and TRBJ2-7; 7 positions agree with TRBD2. The CDR3 runs 15 residues. The ends lost 3 bases at V and 0 bases at J; junction bases unmatched: 5. The CDR3 DNA sequence: TGTGCCAGCAGTTTTTGCGGCGGGAGCTCCTACGAGCAGTACTTC. It translates to CASSFCGGSSYEQYF.

The V and J genes are TRBV20-1 and TRBJ1-6; the D gene is possibly TRBD1 (5 bases). This CDR3 is built from 14 residues. Trimming shortened V by 6 bases and J by 10 bases, and 19 bases separated the two germline ends. Germline lookup yields CDR1 DFQATT and CDR2 SNEGSKA (reference sequence). CDR3 in amino acids: CSATQGKGKSPLHF. CDR3 bases: TGCAGTGCCACCCAGGGCAAGGGTAAATCACCCCTCCACTTT.

The rearrangement uses TRBV5-1 and TRBJ2-1; TRBD2 agrees at 14 bases. The CDR3 consists of 15 residues. CDR1 and CDR2 (germline): SGHRS, YFSETQ. V shed 2 bases and J 7 bases; nucleotides not matched to a gene: 2. For the CDR3, the DNA is TGCGCCAGCAGCTTAAGGACTAGCGGGAGGAATGAGCAGTTCTTC. Residues: CASSLRTSGRNEQFF.

This clonotype was recorded a few times. The V and J genes are TRBV7-9 and TRBJ1-1; D perhaps matches TRBD1 (5 bases). CDR3 length: 14 residues. With 4 bases removed from V and 4 bases from J, the gap between germline ends came to 13 bases. CDR1 is SEHNR, CDR2 FQNEAQ, per germline (reference sequence). The CDR3 DNA follows: TGTGCCAGCAGCTCCATGTGGGGCGGCACTGAAGCTTTCTTT. It codes for CASSSMWGGTEAFF.

This clonotype was seen a handful of times. The chain is built from TRBV29-1 and TRBJ2-3, with 12 nucleotides matching TRBD2. There are 14 residues in the CDR3. CDR1 is SQVTM, CDR2 ANQGSEA, per germline. V shed 8 bases and J 3 bases; nucleotides not matched to a gene: 6. CDR3 nucleotides: TGCAGCACAACCGGGACTAGCGGGACAGATACGCAGTATTTT. Protein product: CSTTGTSGTDTQYF.

CDR3 nucleotide sequence: TGTGCCAGCAGCCAACCAGGGGCTCCCCAAGAGTCCCTCCACTTT. Its translation: CASSQPGAPQESLHF. The J gene is TRBJ1-6, the V gene TRBV9, with D perhaps matching TRBD1 (6 bases). V was trimmed by 4 bases and J by 14 bases, leaving 22 bases between them. The CDR3 is made up of 15 amino acids. Germline CDR1 is SGDLS and CDR2 is YYNGEE.

This clonotype came up a few times. This chain connects TRBV20-1 to TRBJ1-5; 8 bases fit TRBD1. V shed 0 bases and J 6 bases; nucleotides not matched to a gene: 13. The CDR3 has 17 residues. The germline gives CDR1 DFQATT, CDR2 SNEGSKA (reference sequence). The CDR3 region has the DNA TGCAGTGCTAGAGATGCGGCAGGGGGCCAAGGGGGTCAGCCCCAGCATTTT. This gives the protein CSARDAAGGQGGQPQHF.

The rearrangement links TRBV10-1 to TRBJ2-7; 7 nucleotides line up with TRBD2. The CDR3 totals 16 residues. Trimming cost V 0 bases and J 2 bases; bases outside gene matches: 7. CDR1 is WNHNN and CDR2 is SYGVQD in the germline V gene (reference sequence). The CDR3 loop is CASSESAGTKAYEQYF. The DNA of the CDR3 is TGCGCCAGCAGTGAGTCGGCCGGGACTAAAGCCTACGAGCAGTACTTC.

The rearrangement links TRBV6-5 to TRBJ2-7, with 10 bases fitting TRBD1. Germline CDR1 MNHEY, CDR2 SVGAGI. V was pared by 6 bases and J by 4 bases, with 6 bases of the junction left unmatched. The CDR3 has 14 residues. The CDR3 protein is CASRWGTGEYEQYF. Here the CDR3 DNA reads TGTGCCAGCAGGTGGGGGACAGGGGAATACGAGCAGTACTTC.

CDR3 coding DNA: TGTGCCACCAGTGATTTCGGCCCCCTTACTAGCACAGATACGCAGTATTTT. Its translation: CATSDFGPLTSTDTQYF. This chain connects TRBV24-1 to TRBJ2-3; no clear D. This CDR3 contains 17 residues. V lost 1 base and J lost 0, with 13 bases in between. The germline V gene encodes CDR1 KGHDR and CDR2 SFDVKD.

The J gene is TRBJ2-1, the V gene TRBV20-1, with 11 bases that match TRBD2. The J segment lost 4 bases and the V segment lost 7 bases, leaving 6 bases of the junction unmatched. There are 14 residues in the CDR3. Germline loops: CDR1 DFQATT, CDR2 SNEGSKA (reference sequence). In DNA form, the CDR3 reads TGCAGTGAAGCAGGGACTAGCGGATACAATGAGCAGTTCTTC. This gives the protein CSEAGTSGYNEQFF.

In its sample, this clonotype was seen a few times. The chain recombines TRBV6-6 with TRBJ1-6, with 7 bases identical to TRBD1. There are 16 residues in the CDR3. V shed 11 bases and J 5 bases; nucleotides not matched to a gene: 15. CDR1 and CDR2 (germline): MNHNY, SVGAGI (reference sequence). DNA of the CDR3: TGTGCCGCGGGTGGAAACAGGGGCAGGAATAATTCACCCCTCCACTTT. Protein: CAAGGNRGRNNSPLHF.

There are a few counts of this clonotype. The chain uses TRBV5-1 and TRBJ2-3; TRBD1 might be the D (6 bases). CDR3 length equals 18 residues. V lost 0 bases and J 1 base, leaving 18 bases between the germline ends. The germline gives CDR1 SGHRS, CDR2 YFSETQ. The CDR3 DNA reads TGCGCCAGCAGCTTGGCCGGGCGAACAGGGTTGGGCACAGATACGCAGTATTTT. It codes for CASSLAGRTGLGTDTQYF.

A few counts support this clonotype. The V gene is TRBV6-2 or TRBV6-3, the J gene TRBJ2-3; TRBD2 aligns across 9 bases. The CDR3 has 15 amino acids. From germline, CDR1 is MNHEY and CDR2 SVGEGT. The J segment lost 6 bases and the V segment lost 6 bases, leaving 10 bases of the junction unmatched. CDR3 amino acids: CASSPSGVHTDTQYF. The CDR3 DNA reads TGTGCCAGCAGCCCTAGCGGGGTGCACACGGATACGCAGTATTTT.

This clonotype appeared a few times. This rearrangement joins TRBV20-1 to TRBJ2-3; 11 nucleotides align to TRBD2. The germline CDR1 and CDR2 sequences are DFQATT and SNEGSKA (reference sequence). This CDR3 spans 14 amino acids. CDR3 in amino acids: CTVAGGQGTDTQYF. The CDR3 coding sequence is TGCACTGTAGCGGGGGGGCAAGGCACAGATACGCAGTATTTT.